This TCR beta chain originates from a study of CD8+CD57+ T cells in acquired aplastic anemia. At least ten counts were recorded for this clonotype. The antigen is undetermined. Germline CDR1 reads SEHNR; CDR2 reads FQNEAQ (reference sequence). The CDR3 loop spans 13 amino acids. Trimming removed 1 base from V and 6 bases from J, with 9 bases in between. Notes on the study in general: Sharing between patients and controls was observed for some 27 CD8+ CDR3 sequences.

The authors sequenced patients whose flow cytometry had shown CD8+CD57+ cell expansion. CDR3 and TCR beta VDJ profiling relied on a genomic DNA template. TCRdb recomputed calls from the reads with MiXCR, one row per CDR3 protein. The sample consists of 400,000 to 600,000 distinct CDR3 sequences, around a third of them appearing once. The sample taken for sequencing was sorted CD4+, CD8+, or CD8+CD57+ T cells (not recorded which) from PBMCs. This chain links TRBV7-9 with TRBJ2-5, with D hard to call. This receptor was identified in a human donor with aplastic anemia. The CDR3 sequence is CASSLVLGKTQYF. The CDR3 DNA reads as TGTGCCAGCAGCTTAGTATTGGGGAAGACCCAGTACTTC.